This TCR beta chain is drawn from a study of T-cell memory formation after mild COVID-19. General study points: Of the contracting clones, CD4+ ones lay mainly in CM and EM, and CD8+ ones in EMRA.

cDNA libraries for TCR alpha and TCR beta, carrying sample barcodes and UMIs, came from 5'RACE with constant-segment primers. TCRdb reprocessed the 5' RACE reads with MiXCR, giving one entry per CDR3 protein. The sample has some 260,000 distinct CDR3 sequences; around 17% are singletons. This clonotype was counted only a few times. Its antigen is not identified. V was cut by 1 base and J by 1 base, with 9 bases left in between. This CDR3 contains 15 residues. In germline, CDR1 is KGHSH, CDR2 LQKENI. The chain is built from TRBV18 and TRBJ2-3; D call uncertain. The sample comprised PBMCs or a T cell subset sorted from them (not recorded which). This receptor was taken from a man between 18 and 29 years old who had mild COVID-19 (a few samples of this study predate the infection). Cell type and time point are not known. The CDR3 loop is CASSPRLGGTDTQYF. Written as DNA, the CDR3 is TGTGCCAGCTCACCACGGTTGGGTGGCACAGATACGCAGTATTTT.